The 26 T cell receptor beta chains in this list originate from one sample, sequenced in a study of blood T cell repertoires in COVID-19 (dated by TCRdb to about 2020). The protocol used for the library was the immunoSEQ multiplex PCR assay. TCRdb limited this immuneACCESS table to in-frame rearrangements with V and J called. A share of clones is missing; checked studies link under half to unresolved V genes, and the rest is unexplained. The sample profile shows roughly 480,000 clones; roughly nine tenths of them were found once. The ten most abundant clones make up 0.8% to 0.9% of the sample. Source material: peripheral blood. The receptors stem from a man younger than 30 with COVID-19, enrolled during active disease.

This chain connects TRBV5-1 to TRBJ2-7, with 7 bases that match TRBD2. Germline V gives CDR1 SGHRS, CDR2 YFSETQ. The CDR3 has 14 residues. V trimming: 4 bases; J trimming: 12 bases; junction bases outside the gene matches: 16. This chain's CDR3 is CASSPGNRDYKTYF. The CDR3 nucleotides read TGCGCCAGCAGCCCGGGGAACCGGGACTATAAAACGTACTTC.

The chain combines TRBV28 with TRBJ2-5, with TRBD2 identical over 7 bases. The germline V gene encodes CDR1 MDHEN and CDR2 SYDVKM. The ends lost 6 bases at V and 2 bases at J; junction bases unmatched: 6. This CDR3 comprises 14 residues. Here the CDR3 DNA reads TGTGCCAGCAGCTCGACTAGCAGGCAAGAGACCCAGTACTTC. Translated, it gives CASSSTSRQETQYF.

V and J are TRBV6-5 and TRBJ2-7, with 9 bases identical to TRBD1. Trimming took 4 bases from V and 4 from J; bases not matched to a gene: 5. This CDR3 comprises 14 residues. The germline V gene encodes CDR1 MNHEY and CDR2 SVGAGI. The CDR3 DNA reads TGTGCCAGCAGTTTGACAGGGGGGTTTTACGAGCAGTACTTC. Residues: CASSLTGGFYEQYF.

This CDR3 reads CASSQGGVEAQYF. The CDR3 coding sequence is TGTGCCAGCAGCCAAGGTGGAGTTGAGGCCCAGTACTTC. The rearrangement joins TRBV14 to TRBJ2-5; the D is unclear. The CDR3 sequence is 13 residues long. The V end lost 1 base, the J end lost 9 bases, and 12 bases lay between the germline ends. Germline loops: CDR1 SGHDN, CDR2 FVKESK.

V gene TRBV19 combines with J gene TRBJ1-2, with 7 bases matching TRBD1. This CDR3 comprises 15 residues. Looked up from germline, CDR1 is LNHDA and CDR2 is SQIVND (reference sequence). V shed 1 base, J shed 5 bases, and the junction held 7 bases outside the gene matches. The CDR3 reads CASSIGGQRLYGYTF. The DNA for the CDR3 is TGTGCCAGTAGTATAGGGGGACAGAGACTTTATGGCTACACCTTC.

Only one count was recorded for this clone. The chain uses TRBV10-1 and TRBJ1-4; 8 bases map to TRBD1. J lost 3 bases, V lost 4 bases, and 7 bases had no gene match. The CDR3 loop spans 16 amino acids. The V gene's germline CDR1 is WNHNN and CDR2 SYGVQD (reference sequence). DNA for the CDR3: TGCGCCAGCAGTGTTGGCAGGGGGCGGCCTAATGAAAAACTGTTTTTT. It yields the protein CASSVGRGRPNEKLFF.

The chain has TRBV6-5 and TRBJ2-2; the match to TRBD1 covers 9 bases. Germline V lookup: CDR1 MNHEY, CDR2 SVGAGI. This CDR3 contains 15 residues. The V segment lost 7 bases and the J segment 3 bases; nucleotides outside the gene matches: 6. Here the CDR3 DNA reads TGTGCCAGCAAACAGGGGGCGCTGGACACCGGGGAGCTGTTTTTT. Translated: CASKQGALDTGELFF.

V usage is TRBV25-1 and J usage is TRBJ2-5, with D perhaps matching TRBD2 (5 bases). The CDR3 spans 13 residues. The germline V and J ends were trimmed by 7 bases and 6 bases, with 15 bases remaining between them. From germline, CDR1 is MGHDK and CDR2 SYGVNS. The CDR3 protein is CASKGIHGKTQYF. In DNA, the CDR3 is TGTGCCAGCAAAGGTATCCACGGGAAGACCCAGTACTTC.

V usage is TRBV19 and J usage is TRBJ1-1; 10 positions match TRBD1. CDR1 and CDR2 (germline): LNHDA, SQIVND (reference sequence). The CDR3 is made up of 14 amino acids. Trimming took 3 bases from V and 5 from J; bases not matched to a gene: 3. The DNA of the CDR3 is TGTGCCAGTAGTATCGGACAGGGGGTAACTGAAGCTTTCTTT. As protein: CASSIGQGVTEAFF.

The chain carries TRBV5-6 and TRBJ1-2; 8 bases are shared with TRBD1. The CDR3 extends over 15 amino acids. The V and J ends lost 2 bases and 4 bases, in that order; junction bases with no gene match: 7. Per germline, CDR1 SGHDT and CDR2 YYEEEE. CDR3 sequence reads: CASSLPGQGAYGYTF. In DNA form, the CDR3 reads TGTGCCAGCAGCTTACCAGGACAGGGTGCCTATGGCTACACCTTC.

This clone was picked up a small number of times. The CDR3 region is CASSPSGTVGGEQYF. The CDR3 region has the DNA TGCGCCAGCAGCCCGTCGGGGACTGTAGGAGGCGAGCAGTACTTC. The J gene is TRBJ2-7, the V gene TRBV5-1, with a possible D match to TRBD2 (6 bases). Trimming stripped 4 bases from V and 6 bases from J, with 20 bases between. The CDR3 consists of 15 residues. From germline, CDR1 is SGHRS and CDR2 YFSETQ.

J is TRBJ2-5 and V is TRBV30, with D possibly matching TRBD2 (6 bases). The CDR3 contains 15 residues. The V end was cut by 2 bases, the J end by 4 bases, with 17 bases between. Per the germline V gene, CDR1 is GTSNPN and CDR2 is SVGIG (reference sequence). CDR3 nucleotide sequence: TGTGCCTGGAGTAAAGGGCCCGGGGGAGGAGAGACCCAGTACTTC. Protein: CAWSKGPGGGETQYF.

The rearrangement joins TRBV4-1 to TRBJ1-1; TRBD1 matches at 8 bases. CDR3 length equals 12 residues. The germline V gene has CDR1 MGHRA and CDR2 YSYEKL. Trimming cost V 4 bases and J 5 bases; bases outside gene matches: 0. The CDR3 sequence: CASSRTGTEAFF. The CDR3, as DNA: TGCGCCAGCAGCCGGACAGGGACTGAAGCTTTCTTT.

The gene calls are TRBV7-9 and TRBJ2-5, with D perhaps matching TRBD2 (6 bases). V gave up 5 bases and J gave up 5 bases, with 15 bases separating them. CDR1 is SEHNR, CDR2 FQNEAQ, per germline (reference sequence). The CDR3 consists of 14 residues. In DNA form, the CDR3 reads TGTGCCAGCAGCCCCCTTGGAGGGCGGGAGACCCAGTACTTC. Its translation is CASSPLGGRETQYF. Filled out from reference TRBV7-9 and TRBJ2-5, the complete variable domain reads DTGVSQNPRHKITKRGQNVTFRCDPISEHNRLYWYRQTLGQGPEFLTYFQNEAQLEKSRLLSDRFSAERPKGSFSTLEIQRTEQGDSAMYLCASSPLGGRETQYFGPGTRLLVL.

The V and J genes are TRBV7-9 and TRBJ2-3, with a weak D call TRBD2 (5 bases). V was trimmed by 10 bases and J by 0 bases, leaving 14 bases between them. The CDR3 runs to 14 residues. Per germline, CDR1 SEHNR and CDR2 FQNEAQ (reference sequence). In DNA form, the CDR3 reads TGTGCCATCGGACTCCAAGCAAGCACAGATACGCAGTATTTT. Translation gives CAIGLQASTDTQYF.

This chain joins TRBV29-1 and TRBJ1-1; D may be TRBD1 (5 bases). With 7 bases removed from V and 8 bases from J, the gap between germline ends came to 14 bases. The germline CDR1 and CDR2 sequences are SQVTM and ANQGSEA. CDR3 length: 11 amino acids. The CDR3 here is CSAEGRGEAFF. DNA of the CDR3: TGCAGCGCTGAGGGACGGGGGGAAGCTTTCTTT. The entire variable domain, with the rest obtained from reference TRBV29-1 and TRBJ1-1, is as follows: SAVISQKPSRDICQRGTSLTIQCQVDSQVTMMFWYRQQPGQSLTLIATANQGSEATYESGFVIDKFPISRPNLTFSTLTVSNMSPEDSSIYLCSAEGRGEAFFGQGTRLTVV.

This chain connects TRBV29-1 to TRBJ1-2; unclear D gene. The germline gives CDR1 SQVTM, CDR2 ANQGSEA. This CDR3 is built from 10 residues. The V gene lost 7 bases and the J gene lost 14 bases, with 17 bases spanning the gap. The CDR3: CSAINAVETF. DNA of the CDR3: TGCAGCGCCATAAATGCGGTCGAGACCTTC.

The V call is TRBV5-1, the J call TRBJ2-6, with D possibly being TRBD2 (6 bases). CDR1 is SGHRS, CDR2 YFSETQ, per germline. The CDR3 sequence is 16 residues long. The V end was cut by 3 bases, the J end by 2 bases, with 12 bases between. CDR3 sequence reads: CASSWRGDPGANVLTF. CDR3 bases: TGCGCCAGCAGCTGGAGGGGTGATCCTGGGGCCAACGTCCTGACTTTC. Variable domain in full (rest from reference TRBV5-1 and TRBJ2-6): KAGVTQTPRYLIKTRGQQVTLSCSPISGHRSVSWYQQTPGQGLQFLFEYFSETQRNKGNFPGRFSGRQFSNSRSEMNVSTLELGDSALYLCASSWRGDPGANVLTFGAGSRLTVL.

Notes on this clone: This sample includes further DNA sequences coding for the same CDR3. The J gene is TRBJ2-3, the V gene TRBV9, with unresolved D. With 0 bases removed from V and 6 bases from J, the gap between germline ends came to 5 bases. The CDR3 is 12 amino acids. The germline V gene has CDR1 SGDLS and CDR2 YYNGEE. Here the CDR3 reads CASSVAGDTQYF. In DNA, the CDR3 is TGTGCCAGCAGCGTAGCCGGGGATACGCAGTATTTT.

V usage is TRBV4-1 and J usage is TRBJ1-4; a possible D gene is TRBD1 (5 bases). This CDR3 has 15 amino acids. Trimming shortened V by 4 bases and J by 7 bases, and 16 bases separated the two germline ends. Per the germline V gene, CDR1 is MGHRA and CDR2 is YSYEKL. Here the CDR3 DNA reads TGCGCCAGCAGCCCTGTTCGGGGGTATCTTGAAAAACTGTTTTTT. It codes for CASSPVRGYLEKLFF.

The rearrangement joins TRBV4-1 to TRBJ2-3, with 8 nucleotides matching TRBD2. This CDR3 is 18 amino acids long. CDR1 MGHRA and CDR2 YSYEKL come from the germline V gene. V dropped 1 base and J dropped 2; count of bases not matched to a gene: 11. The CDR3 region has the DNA TGCGCCAGCAGCCAAGTCAACAACCTAGCGGGCGTCACAGATACGCAGTATTTT. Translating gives CASSQVNNLAGVTDTQYF.

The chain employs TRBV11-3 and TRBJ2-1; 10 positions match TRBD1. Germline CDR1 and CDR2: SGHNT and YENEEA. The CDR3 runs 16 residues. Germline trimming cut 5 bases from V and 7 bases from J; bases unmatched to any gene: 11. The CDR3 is CASSPGEGQGFNEQFF. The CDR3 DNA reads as TGTGCCAGCAGCCCGGGGGAGGGACAGGGGTTTAATGAGCAGTTCTTC.

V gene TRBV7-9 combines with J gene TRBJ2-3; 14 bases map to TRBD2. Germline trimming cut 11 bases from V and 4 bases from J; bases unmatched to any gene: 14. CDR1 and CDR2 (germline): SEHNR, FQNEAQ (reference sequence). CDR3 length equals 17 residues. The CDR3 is CAPQNRLAGGKADTQYF. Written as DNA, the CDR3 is TGTGCCCCCCAAAACCGACTAGCGGGGGGGAAGGCAGATACGCAGTATTTT.

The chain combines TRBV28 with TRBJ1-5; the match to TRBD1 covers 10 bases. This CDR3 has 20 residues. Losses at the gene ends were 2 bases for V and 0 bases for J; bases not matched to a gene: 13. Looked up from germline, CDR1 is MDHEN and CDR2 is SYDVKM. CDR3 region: CASSLTQRTGGHGSNQPQHF. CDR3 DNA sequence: TGTGCCAGCAGTTTAACCCAAAGGACAGGGGGACATGGTAGCAATCAGCCCCAGCATTTT.

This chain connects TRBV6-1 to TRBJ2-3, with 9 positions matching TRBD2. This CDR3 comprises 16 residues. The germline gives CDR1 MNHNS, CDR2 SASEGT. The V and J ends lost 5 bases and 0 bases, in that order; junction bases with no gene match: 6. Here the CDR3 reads CASSQGLAPSTDTQYF. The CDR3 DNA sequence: TGTGCCAGCAGTCAAGGACTAGCGCCTAGCACAGATACGCAGTATTTT.

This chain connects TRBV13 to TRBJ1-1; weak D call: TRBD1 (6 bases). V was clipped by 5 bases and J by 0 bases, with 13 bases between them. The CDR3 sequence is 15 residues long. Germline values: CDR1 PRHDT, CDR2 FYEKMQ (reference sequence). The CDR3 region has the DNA TGTGCCAGCAGCCCCGACGGGGACATGAACACTGAAGCTTTCTTT. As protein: CASSPDGDMNTEAFF.